These 3 T cell receptor beta chains originate from one sample sequenced in a study of T cells after somatic rescue of genetic block. Profiled with immunoSEQ multiplex PCR; TCRdb holds only in-frame clones, not every one. The top ten hold 25% to 30% of the sample, which has more than 13,000 clones, 60% to 75% seen once. The sequenced material came from peripheral blood mononuclear cells (PBMCs). Receptors originate from a young man.

This chain joins TRBV5-1 and TRBJ2-1; 10 positions match TRBD2. V shed 7 bases, J shed 10 bases, and the junction held 11 bases outside the gene matches. The V gene's germline CDR1 is SGHRS and CDR2 YFSETQ. The CDR3 sequence is 14 residues long. DNA for the CDR3: TGCGCCAGCCGACTTCCCCTAGCGGGAGACGAGCAGTTCTTC. Residues: CASRLPLAGDEQFF.

This chain connects TRBV18 to TRBJ1-1; weak D call: TRBD1 (6 bases). The CDR3 contains 17 residues. V was shortened by 6 bases and J by 4 bases, with 24 bases between the two germline ends. The germline CDR1 and CDR2 sequences are KGHSH and LQKENI. Written as DNA, the CDR3 is TGTGCCAGCTCGCCCCGAGGGGGTATAGGGAAAGGCACTGAAGCTTTCTTT. Protein: CASSPRGGIGKGTEAFF. Based on the CDR3 plus reference TRBV18 and TRBJ1-1, the full variable domain is NAGVMQNPRHLVRRRGQEARLRCSPMKGHSHVYWYRQLPEEGLKFMVYLQKENIIDESGMPKERFSAEFPKEGPSILRIQQVVRGDSAAYFCASSPRGGIGKGTEAFFGQGTRLTVV.

This chain links TRBV11-2 with TRBJ2-5, with 13 bases lining up with TRBD2. Germline V gene lookup returns CDR1 SGHAT and CDR2 FQNNGV. J lost 2 bases, V lost 5 bases, and 11 bases had no gene match. This CDR3 has 18 residues. CDR3 amino acids: CASSKGLTSGGLQETQYF. CDR3 nucleotide sequence: TGTGCCAGCAGCAAAGGGTTGACTAGCGGGGGGCTACAAGAGACCCAGTACTTC.